This TCR beta chain was profiled in a study of identical twins. Findings and limits, study-wide: Possibly, invariant MAIT and iNKT cells partly confounded zero-insertion analyses. Insertions were reduced in abundant cord blood beta clonotypes but not in memory repertoires. Twin pairs had excess sharing that was weaker in beta out-of-frame sequences. Conclusions leaned on cross-sectional statistical analysis and did not track the same donors over time.

This clonotype came up many times. Its specificity is unknown. TCRdb fed the 5' RACE reads into MiXCR, producing one record per CDR3 protein. The sample records 450,000 or so distinct CDR3 sequences, 14% being singletons. The sample was also reused in another study, on yellow fever vaccine responses in identical twins.

Sequencing used CD4+ T cells sorted from blood. This TCR was sampled from a young woman in good health.

The CDR3 DNA follows: TGTGCCAGCAGCTTAGTGGCAGGGAATGGGGGTTCACCCCTCCACTTT. This translates into CASSLVAGNGGSPLHF. The chain employs TRBV7-8 and TRBJ1-6; TRBD1 is a possible D gene (5 bases). CDR3 length equals 16 residues. Looked up from germline, CDR1 is SGHVS and CDR2 is FQNEAQ. The V gene lost 1 base and the J gene lost 9 bases, with 16 bases spanning the gap.